The 27 T cell receptor beta chains listed next were all sequenced from one sample in a study of response to subunit inactivated influenza vaccine. TCRdb itself ran the RT-PCR reads through MiXCR, one entry per CDR3 protein. Among 450,000 to 550,000 distinct CDR3 sequences listed, approximately 24% were seen once. The source was CD4+ T cells sorted from PBMCs, collected 4 to 6 days after vaccination. These receptors all come from a man aged 45-65 years who received an inactivated influenza vaccine.

This clonotype was seen a handful of times. This chain uses TRBV14 with TRBJ2-7; 10 bases map to TRBD2. Germline V gene lookup returns CDR1 SGHDN and CDR2 FVKESK. V was clipped by 1 base and J by 4 bases; unmatched bases: 7. The CDR3 runs to 16 residues. The CDR3 here is CASSQGSSGSVYEQYF. CDR3 nucleotide sequence: TGTGCCAGCAGCCAAGGATCTAGCGGGAGTGTGTACGAGCAGTACTTC.

The table lists this clonotype with a few counts. The chain uses TRBV3-1 and TRBJ2-5, with D unresolved. Trimming pared 4 bases from V and 2 bases from J, leaving 11 bases between. The germline V gene encodes CDR1 LGHDT and CDR2 YNNKEL (reference sequence). The CDR3 loop spans 14 amino acids. The CDR3 sequence is CASSLRIRQETQYF. As DNA, the CDR3 is TGTGCCAGCAGCCTCCGGATAAGACAAGAGACCCAGTACTTC.

Only a few counts were recorded for this clonotype. The chain carries TRBV12-3 or TRBV12-4 and TRBJ1-6, with 9 bases lining up with TRBD1. V dropped 5 bases and J dropped 9; count of bases not matched to a gene: 5. This CDR3 spans 14 amino acids. The CDR3 spells CASSPTGGISPLHF. The CDR3 DNA follows: TGTGCCAGCAGTCCTACAGGGGGCATTTCACCCCTCCACTTT.

The genes are TRBV7-2 and TRBJ1-1; a possible D gene is TRBD1 (6 bases). Trimming pared 5 bases from V and 1 base from J, leaving 11 bases between. From germline, CDR1 is SGHTA and CDR2 FQGNSA. The CDR3 is 14 amino acids. CDR3 region: CASSRGAENTEAFF. DNA for the CDR3: TGTGCCAGCAGCCGGGGGGCGGAGAACACTGAAGCTTTCTTT. Filled out from reference TRBV7-2 and TRBJ1-1, the complete variable domain reads GAGVSQSPSNKVTEKGKDVELRCDPISGHTALYWYRQSLGQGLEFLIYFQGNSAPDKSGLPSDRFSAERTGGSVSTLTIQRTQQEDSAVYLCASSRGAENTEAFFGQGTRLTVV.

The rearrangement links TRBV6-2 or TRBV6-3 to TRBJ2-1, with 8 bases fitting TRBD1. The CDR3 consists of 13 residues. V shed 2 bases, J shed 10 bases, and the junction held 4 bases outside the gene matches. Germline CDR1 is MNHEY and CDR2 is SVGEGT. CDR3: CASSYDRGGEQFF. CDR3 DNA sequence: TGTGCCAGCAGTTACGACAGGGGTGGAGAGCAGTTCTTC.

V is TRBV9 and J is TRBJ2-1; possibly TRBD1 or TRBD2 for D (6 bases each). The CDR3 has 15 amino acids. From germline, CDR1 is SGDLS and CDR2 YYNGEE. Trimming removed 0 bases from V and 10 bases from J, with 17 bases in between. CDR3 region: CASSVAPSVRGEQFF. CDR3 nucleotides: TGTGCCAGCAGCGTAGCTCCTAGCGTGAGGGGGGAGCAGTTCTTC.

The chain combines TRBV14 with TRBJ1-1; no firm D call. CDR1 is SGHDN and CDR2 is FVKESK in the germline V gene. V shed 5 bases and J shed 4 bases, with 14 bases lying between them. This CDR3 contains 14 residues. The CDR3 spells CASSTRPTSTEAFF. The CDR3 nucleotides are TGTGCCAGCAGCACTCGTCCAACGAGCACTGAAGCTTTCTTT.

As DNA, the CDR3 is TGTGCCAGCACTAGAGTACTAGCGGGAGGTAGCCAAGAGACCCAGTACTTC. Protein: CASTRVLAGGSQETQYF. The V and J genes are TRBV2 and TRBJ2-5, with TRBD2 matching over 12 bases. Germline V lookup: CDR1 SNHLY, CDR2 FYNNEI. V lost 7 bases and J lost 1; bases outside the gene matches: 10. The CDR3 sequence is 17 residues long.

The V gene is TRBV6-2 or TRBV6-3, the J gene TRBJ2-7; D call uncertain. Trimming cost V 6 bases and J 2 bases, with 20 bases left between them. The germline V gene has CDR1 MNHEY and CDR2 SVGEGT. This CDR3 has 16 amino acids. CDR3 nucleotide sequence: TGTGCCAGCAGAGGATCCGGCCGACTGGCCGCCTACGAGCAGTACTTC. The encoded protein is CASRGSGRLAAYEQYF.

V and J are TRBV10-3 and TRBJ2-3; TRBD1 is a possible D gene (6 bases). The CDR3 length is 15 residues. Germline lookup yields CDR1 ENHRY and CDR2 SYGVKD. V lost 6 bases and J lost 0, with 13 bases in between. The CDR3 loop reads CAIRTGLGSTDTQYF. CDR3 bases: TGTGCCATCAGGACAGGCTTAGGAAGCACAGATACGCAGTATTTT.

The gene calls are TRBV20-1 and TRBJ1-1, with D unclear. V lost 0 bases to trimming and J lost 4 bases, with 12 bases between them. The CDR3 runs 14 residues. Germline V CDR1 and CDR2: DFQATT, SNEGSKA (reference sequence). The CDR3 loop reads CSARDDKRGTEAFF. For the CDR3, the DNA is TGCAGTGCTAGAGATGACAAACGGGGCACTGAAGCTTTCTTT.

This clonotype has just a few counts. The chain carries TRBV20-1 and TRBJ1-2, with D unresolved. The V end was cut by 3 bases, the J end by 2 bases, with 13 bases between. CDR1 DFQATT and CDR2 SNEGSKA come from the germline V gene (reference sequence). This CDR3 spans 14 amino acids. The CDR3 nucleotides read TGCAGTGCTAGTGCGGCGGTGGGGAACTATGGCTACACCTTC. Amino acids: CSASAAVGNYGYTF.

This clonotype was seen more than once but under ten times. V gene TRBV20-1 combines with J gene TRBJ2-5; weak D call: TRBD1 (6 bases). CDR3 length: 16 residues. Deletions cut 1 base from V and 4 bases from J, with 19 bases between. The germline CDR1 and CDR2 sequences are DFQATT and SNEGSKA (reference sequence). CDR3 DNA sequence: TGCAGTGCTAGAGCCTTGGGGGCCGGTTTCTCAGAGACCCAGTACTTC. Translated, it gives CSARALGAGFSETQYF.

This clonotype was observed a handful of times. This rearrangement joins TRBV5-5 to TRBJ1-6, with D maybe TRBD1 (5 bases). Germline V gene lookup returns CDR1 SGHKS and CDR2 YYEKEE (reference sequence). V was cut by 2 bases and J by 7 bases, with 10 bases left in between. This CDR3 spans 14 amino acids. CDR3 amino acids: CASSFRGPNSPLHF. The DNA for the CDR3 is TGTGCCAGCAGCTTTAGGGGACCGAATTCACCCCTCCACTTT.

This sequence joins TRBV28 and TRBJ2-1; D possibly uses TRBD1 or TRBD2 (5 bases each). The length of the CDR3 is 15 residues. Trimming removed 5 bases at V and 5 bases at J, with 16 bases between. The germline V gene encodes CDR1 MDHEN and CDR2 SYDVKM. The CDR3 here is CASSPPGTIDNEQFF. The CDR3 coding sequence is TGTGCCAGCAGTCCCCCCGGGACCATTGACAATGAGCAGTTCTTC. Looking up the rest from reference TRBV28 and TRBJ2-1 gives the full variable domain: DVKVTQSSRYLVKRTGEKVFLECVQDMDHENMFWYRQDPGLGLRLIYFSYDVKMKEKGDIPEGYSVSREKKERFSLILESASTNQTSMYLCASSPPGTIDNEQFFGPGTRLTVL.

This chain connects TRBV20-1 to TRBJ2-5; tentative D call: TRBD2 (6 bases). The CDR3 is 15 residues long. Trimming took 5 bases from V and 4 from J, leaving 20 bases between them. The germline V gene encodes CDR1 DFQATT and CDR2 SNEGSKA (reference sequence). DNA for the CDR3: TGCAGTGCTGTTGGCGGGGTGGCCCTTTCAGAGACCCAGTACTTC. Translated: CSAVGGVALSETQYF.

V usage is TRBV5-1 and J usage is TRBJ2-3; D is perhaps TRBD2 (7 bases). Germline-derived CDR1 and CDR2 are SGHRS and YFSETQ. The length of the CDR3 is 15 residues. The V end lost 2 bases, the J end lost 3 bases, and 13 bases lay between the germline ends. This CDR3 reads CASSLGGTKTDTQYF. The DNA of the CDR3 is TGCGCCAGCAGCTTAGGGGGGACTAAAACAGATACGCAGTATTTT.

This chain connects TRBV28 to TRBJ2-1, with D possibly matching TRBD2 (5 bases). The germline V gene encodes CDR1 MDHEN and CDR2 SYDVKM. This CDR3 contains 14 residues. The ends were cut back, 3 bases at V and 4 bases at J, with 10 bases in the middle. The CDR3 coding sequence is TGTGCCAGCAGTTTTTACCGCGGGTACAATGAGCAGTTCTTC. Its protein is CASSFYRGYNEQFF.

The genes are TRBV20-1 and TRBJ2-5, with TRBD2 identical over 10 bases. V shed 2 bases and J 5 bases; nucleotides not matched to a gene: 14. There are 17 residues in the CDR3. CDR1 DFQATT and CDR2 SNEGSKA come from the germline V gene (reference sequence). In nucleotides, the CDR3 is TGCAGTGCTAGAATCGCGGGGCTAGCGGGAGTCGGGGAGACCCAGTACTTC. It is translated as CSARIAGLAGVGETQYF.

This chain uses TRBV7-9 with TRBJ2-2; D might be TRBD1 (5 bases). The CDR3 length is 16 residues. The germline V gene has CDR1 SEHNR and CDR2 FQNEAQ (reference sequence). The V end was cut by 2 bases, the J end by 3 bases, with 13 bases between. Written as DNA, the CDR3 is TGTGCCAGCAGCTTAAGGGGCAGCTTCGACACCGGGGAGCTGTTTTTT. The encoded protein is CASSLRGSFDTGELFF. Looking up the rest from reference TRBV7-9 and TRBJ2-2 gives the full variable domain: DTGVSQNPRHKITKRGQNVTFRCDPISEHNRLYWYRQTLGQGPEFLTYFQNEAQLEKSRLLSDRFSAERPKGSFSTLEIQRTEQGDSAMYLCASSLRGSFDTGELFFGEGSRLTVL.

The gene calls are TRBV10-1 and TRBJ2-3, with 7 nucleotides matching TRBD1. V was clipped by 6 bases and J by 4 bases; unmatched bases: 4. The CDR3 is 13 amino acids. Germline V lookup: CDR1 WNHNN, CDR2 SYGVQD (reference sequence). The CDR3: CASSRDSADTQYF. The CDR3, as DNA: TGCGCCAGCAGCAGGGACAGCGCAGATACGCAGTATTTT.

The chain couples TRBV3-1 to TRBJ2-1, with D possibly TRBD2 on 5 matching bases. Germline CDR1 and CDR2: LGHDT and YNNKEL (reference sequence). Trimming took off 4 bases at V and 8 bases at J, with 9 bases between the two ends. This CDR3 comprises 12 residues. Here the CDR3 DNA reads TGTGCCAGCAGCCGGTACGGGGATGAGCAGTTCTTC. Its protein is CASSRYGDEQFF.

This sequence joins TRBV14 and TRBJ2-1, with TRBD2 matching over 15 bases. Germline CDR1 and CDR2: SGHDN and FVKESK. The CDR3 loop spans 18 amino acids. The ends lost 4 bases at V and 3 bases at J; junction bases unmatched: 7. This CDR3 reads CASSPGLAGGPLYNEQFF. As DNA, the CDR3 is TGTGCCAGCAGCCCGGGACTAGCGGGAGGTCCCCTCTACAATGAGCAGTTCTTC.

This clonotype was detected only a few times. The J gene is TRBJ2-5, the V gene TRBV29-1, with D perhaps matching TRBD2 (5 bases). CDR1 is SQVTM, CDR2 ANQGSEA, per germline. V was trimmed by 6 bases and J by 0 bases, leaving 8 bases between them. CDR3 size: 12 residues. CDR3 amino acids: CSVRTHQETQYF. The CDR3 bases are TGCAGCGTCCGGACTCACCAAGAGACCCAGTACTTC. The whole variable domain, filled in from reference TRBV29-1 and TRBJ2-5, reads SAVISQKPSRDICQRGTSLTIQCQVDSQVTMMFWYRQQPGQSLTLIATANQGSEATYESGFVIDKFPISRPNLTFSTLTVSNMSPEDSSIYLCSVRTHQETQYFGPGTRLLVL.

This clonotype was observed a handful of times. The genes are TRBV12-3 or TRBV12-4 and TRBJ2-7; 7 bases are a match to TRBD1. CDR3 length: 15 amino acids. V lost 2 bases, J lost 1 base, and 5 bases stayed unmatched. The CDR3 loop is CASSLQLGQSYEQYF. CDR3 nucleotides: TGTGCCAGCAGTTTACAGCTGGGACAGTCCTACGAGCAGTACTTC.

V usage is TRBV29-1 and J usage is TRBJ2-7, with a weak D call TRBD1 (5 bases). V lost 3 bases and J lost 6, with 15 bases in between. The CDR3 contains 13 residues. The germline V gene has CDR1 SQVTM and CDR2 ANQGSEA. CDR3 nucleotides: TGCAGCGTTGAGGGGCAGGGTTTTCGCGAGCAGTACTTC. It codes for CSVEGQGFREQYF.

V usage is TRBV5-1 and J usage is TRBJ2-7; possibly TRBD2 for D (6 bases). CDR3 length: 16 residues. The germline CDR1 and CDR2 sequences are SGHRS and YFSETQ. The V end was cut by 0 bases, the J end by 0 bases, with 13 bases between. CDR3 protein: CASSLAGGTSSYEQYF. The CDR3 coding sequence is TGCGCCAGCAGCTTGGCCGGAGGGACCTCCTCCTACGAGCAGTACTTC.